This T cell receptor (beta chain) was recorded in a study of response to subunit inactivated influenza vaccine. Study-level results: Few new T cells, the authors suggested, are recruited by each seasonal influenza vaccination.

Each CDR3 protein gets one entry after TCRdb re-called the RT-PCR reads with MiXCR. The data show 650,000 to 850,000 distinct CDR3 sequences, over 11% seen once. This clonotype was recorded at least ten times. Its antigen is not identified. The CDR3 loop spans 13 amino acids. In germline, CDR1 is SNHLY, CDR2 FYNNEI. The V gene lost 6 bases and the J gene lost 0 bases, with 6 bases spanning the gap. V usage is TRBV2 and J usage is TRBJ1-5; tentatively, D is TRBD1 (5 bases). The TCR was taken from a man aged 50-60 years who received an inactivated influenza vaccine. The specimen comprised PBMCs from blood, sampled 14 to 15 days before vaccination. Here the CDR3 reads CASRTDSNQPQHF. DNA of the CDR3: TGTGCCAGCAGGACAGATAGCAATCAGCCCCAGCATTTT.